This entry lists 3 T cell receptor beta chains sequenced from one sample in a study of T-cell reconstitution after alpha-beta-depleted transplantation in children. Unique molecular identifiers were incorporated into the prepared TCRbeta library. From the PCR reads, TCRdb called clonotypes with MiXCR, one entry per CDR3 protein. This table holds 450,000 to 700,000 distinct CDR3 sequences, roughly a quarter found once. Source: PBMCs, taken before TCRalphabeta/CD19-depleted stem cell transplant. The source is a boy in the first two years of life with Wiskott-Aldrich syndrome, due to receive a stem cell transplant.

This chain links TRBV6-1 with TRBJ2-2; maybe TRBD2 (6 bases). Looked up from germline, CDR1 is MNHNS and CDR2 is SASEGT. CDR3 length equals 13 residues. Trimming removed 6 bases at V and 5 bases at J, with 10 bases between. CDR3 amino acids: CASRGGGTGELFF. The CDR3 nucleotides are TGTGCCAGCAGGGGAGGAGGGACCGGGGAGCTGTTTTTT.

This sequence joins TRBV12-3 or TRBV12-4 and TRBJ2-4; 12 nucleotides match TRBD2. The CDR3 is 15 residues long. Unmatched junction bases numbered 3, after V lost 3 bases and J lost 6 bases. The CDR3 bases are TGTGCCAGCAGTTTGGGGGGACTAGCGGGAAACATTCAGTACTTC. Translation: CASSLGGLAGNIQYF.

This chain uses TRBV20-1 with TRBJ1-2, with D hard to call. Between the trimmed V and J ends, which lost 0 bases and 8 bases, there was a span of 25 bases. The CDR3 spans 17 residues. Germline V gives CDR1 DFQATT, CDR2 SNEGSKA (reference sequence). This chain's CDR3 is CSARDSIGRGFWYGYTF. The CDR3 nucleotides read TGCAGTGCTAGAGATTCCATAGGACGTGGTTTTTGGTACGGCTACACCTTC.